Listed below are T cell receptor beta chains from one sample, sequenced in a study of T cell responses to AZD1222 COVID-19 vaccine. TCRdb's copy holds only in-frame clones and misses some; the assay was immunoSEQ multiplex PCR. The data hold roughly 36,000 clones, with about 89% observed a single time. The source was peripheral blood, collected on day 0 of AZD1222 vaccination. These receptors originate from an adult in good health. CDR3s leave out the opening cysteine and the closing phenylalanine or tryptophan.

TRBV4-2,TRBJ1-2,ASSQETDRYGYT
TRBV10-2,TRBJ1-3,ASTPGQGENTIY
TRBV2,TRBJ1-1,ASSEATGNPEAF
TRBV6-5,TRBJ2-1,ASSTRDYNEQF
TRBV4-1,TRBJ2-1,ASSQAGGGLYNEQF
TRBV18,TRBJ2-1,ASSPIGDNNEQF
TRBV20-1,TRBJ1-2,SASDRGLGYT
TRBV9,TRBJ2-3,ASSLLSGGRADTQY
TRBV27,TRBJ1-4,ASSSGEKLF
TRBV7-8,TRBJ2-7,ASSSRDAPYEQY
TRBV24-1,TRBJ2-1,ATSVGSSYNEQF
TRBV10-3,TRBJ2-7,AISPSQVMSSYEQY
TRBV28,TRBJ1-5,ASTPPRTGALRPQH
TRBV19,TRBJ1-2,ASSTPGQIYGYT
TRBV28,TRBJ1-5,ASTRGDRGQPQH
TRBV19,TRBJ1-1,ASRPGRGVPTNTEAF
TRBV9,TRBJ1-6,ASSVDRGNSPLH
TRBV29-1,TRBJ2-5,SVQLLSPWRETQY
TRBV11-3,TRBJ1-1,ASSRGQGTEAF
TRBV2,TRBJ1-2,ASSVEGIGYGYT
TRBV7-8,TRBJ2-7,ASSPTGDGVYEQY
TRBV7-2,TRBJ1-5,ASSFYNQPQH
TRBV5-8,TRBJ2-4,ASSLVAGMTKNIQY
TRBV5-1,TRBJ1-4,ASSLGQGIENEKLF
TRBV11-2,TRBJ2-1,ASSQLVGLAVSNEQF
TRBV12-3/TRBV12-4,TRBJ2-1,ASIVSGGDEQF
TRBV28,TRBJ2-5,ASSSPGTSETQY
TRBV4-1,TRBJ2-7,ASSQGDRATYEQY
TRBV5-5,TRBJ2-3,ASSSRVWTDTQY
TRBV7-9,TRBJ2-1,ASSLKYNEQF
TRBV18,TRBJ1-6,ASSPRVSPLH
TRBV18,TRBJ1-2,ASSPQQGLQANYGYT
TRBV4-1,TRBJ1-6,ASSRRVDSRLYNSPLH
TRBV3-1/TRBV3-2,TRBJ1-1,ASSKGRLNTEAF
TRBV7-2,TRBJ1-5,ASSSGQGSQPQH
TRBV6-5,TRBJ2-7,ASTSYQGGENEQY
TRBV4-2,TRBJ1-2,ASSQDPKEFYGYT
TRBV25-1,TRBJ2-3,ASSGGQGAWTDTQY
TRBV7-9,TRBJ1-3,ASSPSPGYTIY
TRBV2,TRBJ1-1,ASSEAAQGYSEAF